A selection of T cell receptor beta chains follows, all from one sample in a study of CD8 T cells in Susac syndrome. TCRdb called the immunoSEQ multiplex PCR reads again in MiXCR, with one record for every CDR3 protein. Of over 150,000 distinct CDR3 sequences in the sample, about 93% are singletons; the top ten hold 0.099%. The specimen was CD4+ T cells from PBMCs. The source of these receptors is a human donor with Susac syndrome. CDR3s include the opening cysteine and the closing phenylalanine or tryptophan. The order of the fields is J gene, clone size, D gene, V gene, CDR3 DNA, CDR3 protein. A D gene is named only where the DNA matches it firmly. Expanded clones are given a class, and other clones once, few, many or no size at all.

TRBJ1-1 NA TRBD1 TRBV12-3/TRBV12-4 TGTGCCAGCATGGACAGGACTATGAACACTGAAGCTTTCTTT CASMDRTMNTEAFF
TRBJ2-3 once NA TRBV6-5 TGTGCCAGCAGCCGGGACATTTCAGATACGCAGTATTTT CASSRDISDTQYF
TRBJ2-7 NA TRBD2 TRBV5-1 TGCGCCAGCAGCGGCGGGGGAAACTACGAGCAGTACTTC CASSGGGNYEQYF
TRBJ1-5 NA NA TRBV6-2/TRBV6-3 TGTGCCAGCAGACGACAGCATAGCAATCAGCCCCAGCATTTT CASRRQHSNQPQHF
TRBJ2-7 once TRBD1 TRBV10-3 TGTGCCATCAGTGAGTCGAAGACAGGGGGTCGCTACGAGCAGTACTTC CAISESKTGGRYEQYF
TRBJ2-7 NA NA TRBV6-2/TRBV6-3 TGTGCCAGCAGTTACGTAGCCAGGGGGACTCACGAGCAGTACTTC CASSYVARGTHEQYF
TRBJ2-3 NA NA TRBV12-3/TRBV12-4 TGTGCCAGCAGACTACGTGGTGAAGATACGCAGTATTTT CASRLRGEDTQYF
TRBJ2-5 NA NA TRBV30 TGTGCCTGGAGCCTGGGAGGGGGGGGTTTTCAAGAGACCCAGTACTTC CAWSLGGGGFQETQYF
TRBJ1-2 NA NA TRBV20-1 TGCAGTGCTCTCTTCCTAGGGATTGGCTACACCTTC CSALFLGIGYTF
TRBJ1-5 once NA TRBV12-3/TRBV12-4 TGTGCCAGCAGTGCACAGGGCCCCCAGCATTTT CASSAQGPQHF
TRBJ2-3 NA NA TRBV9 TGTGCCAGCAGCGTAGCCGCGGGGGATACGCAGTATTTT CASSVAAGDTQYF
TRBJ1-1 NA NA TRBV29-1 TGCAGCGTCCCGAGAGGGGCGATGAACACTGAAGCTTTCTTT CSVPRGAMNTEAFF
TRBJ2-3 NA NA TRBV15 TGTGCCACCAGCAGAGATGGCCCCCGACTAGATGGGAGCACAGATACGCAGTATTTT CATSRDGPRLDGSTDTQYF
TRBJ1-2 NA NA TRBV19 TGTGCCAGTAGTATAGATGGGGCAAACTATGGCTACACCTTC CASSIDGANYGYTF
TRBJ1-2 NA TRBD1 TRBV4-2 TGTGCCAGCAGCCAAGATCCAACAGGGGACGTCTATGGCTACACCTTC CASSQDPTGDVYGYTF
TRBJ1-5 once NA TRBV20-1 TGCAGTGCTAGAGATGCCCGATATAATCAGCCCCAGCATTTT CSARDARYNQPQHF
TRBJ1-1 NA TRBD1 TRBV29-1 TGCAGCGTTGTGAAGGGGGCGGTGGGGGCCACTGAAGCTTTCTTT CSVVKGAVGATEAFF
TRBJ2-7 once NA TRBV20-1 TGCAGTGCTAGCGGGCTGGGCACCTACGAGCAGTACTTC CSASGLGTYEQYF
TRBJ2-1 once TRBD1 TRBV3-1 TGTGCCAGCAGCCAGCGGGGGACAGGGGCCAATGAGCAGTTCTTC CASSQRGTGANEQFF
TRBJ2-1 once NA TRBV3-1 TGTGCCAGCAGTCGCGGGCGAAACAATGAGCAGTTCTTC CASSRGRNNEQFF
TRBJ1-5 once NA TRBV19 TGTGCCAGTAGTATGCAGGATAGCAATCAGCCCCAGCATTTT CASSMQDSNQPQHF
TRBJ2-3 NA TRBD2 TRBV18 TGTGCCAGCTCACCGATAACGGGAGGGCCAGTAGATACGCAGTATTTT CASSPITGGPVDTQYF
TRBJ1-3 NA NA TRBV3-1 TGTGCCAGCAGCCCTGGACCAGCTTCGAACACCATATATTTT CASSPGPASNTIYF
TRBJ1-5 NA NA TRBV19 TGTGCCAGTACCCTAGCACATAGGCAGCCCCAGCATTTT CASTLAHRQPQHF
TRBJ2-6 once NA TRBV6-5 TGTGCCAGCAGTTACTATGTCTCTGGGGCCAACGTCCTGACTTTC CASSYYVSGANVLTF
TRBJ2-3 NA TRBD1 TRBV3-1 TGTGCCAGCAGCCACCCTGGGGGACAGGGGCCGCGAGATACGCAGTATTTT CASSHPGGQGPRDTQYF
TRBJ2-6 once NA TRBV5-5 TGTGCCAGCAGCTTGGAGCCGGCAGACGGGGCCAACGTCCTGACTTTC CASSLEPADGANVLTF